The clone carrying this TCR beta chain was seen a handful of times. The antigen is not known. The source of the sample is a study of T-cell memory formation after mild COVID-19. Notes on the study in general: The SARS-CoV-2 specificity of second-wave clones reaching peak at day 37 remained unverified.

TCRdb re-analysed the 5' RACE reads in MiXCR, keeping a single row per CDR3 protein. The table lists about 270,000 distinct CDR3 sequences, about a sixth of them singletons. This CDR3 spans 13 amino acids. The germline CDR1 and CDR2 sequences are SGHTA and FQGNSA. V was cut by 1 base and J by 16 bases, with 17 bases left in between. The sample taken for sequencing was PBMCs or a T cell subset sorted from them (not recorded which). This TCR was recovered from a man aged 18 to 29 who had mild COVID-19 (a few samples of this study predate the infection). Cell type and time point are not known. The chain has TRBV7-2 and TRBJ1-3, with D perhaps matching TRBD1 (5 bases). The CDR3 DNA reads as TGTGCCAGCAGCTTAGACTCAGGGCGCGGCCATTATTTT. It specifies CASSLDSGRGHYF.